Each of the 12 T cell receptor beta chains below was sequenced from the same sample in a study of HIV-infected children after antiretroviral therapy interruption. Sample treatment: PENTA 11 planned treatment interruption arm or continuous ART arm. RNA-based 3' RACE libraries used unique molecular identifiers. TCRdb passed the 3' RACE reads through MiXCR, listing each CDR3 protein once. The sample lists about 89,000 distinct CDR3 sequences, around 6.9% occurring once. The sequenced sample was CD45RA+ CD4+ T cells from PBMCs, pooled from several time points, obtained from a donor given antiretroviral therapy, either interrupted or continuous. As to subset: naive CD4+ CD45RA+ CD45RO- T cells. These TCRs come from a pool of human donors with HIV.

This CDR3 reads CASSFRPESDYGYTF. CDR3 nucleotides: TGTGCCAGCAGCTTTAGACCTGAGAGCGACTATGGCTACACCTTC. The rearrangement links TRBV12-1 to TRBJ1-2. TRBV12-1 is described as a pseudogene. The CDR3 has 15 amino acids.

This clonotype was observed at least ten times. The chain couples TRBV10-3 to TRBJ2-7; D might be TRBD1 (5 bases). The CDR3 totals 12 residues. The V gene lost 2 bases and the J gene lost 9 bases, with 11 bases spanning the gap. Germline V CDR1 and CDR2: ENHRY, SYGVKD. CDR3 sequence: CAISERMGLQYF. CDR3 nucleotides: TGTGCCATCAGTGAGAGGATGGGGCTGCAGTACTTC.

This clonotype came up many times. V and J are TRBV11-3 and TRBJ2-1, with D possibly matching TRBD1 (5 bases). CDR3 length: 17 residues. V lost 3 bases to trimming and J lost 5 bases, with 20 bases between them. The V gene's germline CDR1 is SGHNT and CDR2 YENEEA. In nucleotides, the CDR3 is TGTGCCAGCAGCTTCAAGTTTTCGACAGCTAAGAACAATGAGCAGTTCTTC. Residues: CASSFKFSTAKNNEQFF.

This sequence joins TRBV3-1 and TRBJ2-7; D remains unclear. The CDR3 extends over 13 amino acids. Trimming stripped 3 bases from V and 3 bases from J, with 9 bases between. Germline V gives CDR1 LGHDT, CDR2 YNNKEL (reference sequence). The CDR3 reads CASSQVIDYEQYF. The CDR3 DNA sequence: TGTGCCAGCAGCCAGGTCATTGACTACGAGCAGTACTTC.

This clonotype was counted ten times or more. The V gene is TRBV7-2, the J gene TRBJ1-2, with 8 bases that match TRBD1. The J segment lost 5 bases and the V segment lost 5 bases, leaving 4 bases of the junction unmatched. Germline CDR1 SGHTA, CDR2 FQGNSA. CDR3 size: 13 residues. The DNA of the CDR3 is TGTGCCAGCAGCCCGGGACAGGCTTATGGCTACACCTTC. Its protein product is CASSPGQAYGYTF.

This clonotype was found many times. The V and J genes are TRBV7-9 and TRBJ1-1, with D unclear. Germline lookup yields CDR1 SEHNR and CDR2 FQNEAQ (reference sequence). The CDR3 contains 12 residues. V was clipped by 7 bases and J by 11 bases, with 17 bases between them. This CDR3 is CASTAFERDAFF. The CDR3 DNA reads TGTGCCAGCACCGCATTCGAGAGGGATGCTTTCTTT.

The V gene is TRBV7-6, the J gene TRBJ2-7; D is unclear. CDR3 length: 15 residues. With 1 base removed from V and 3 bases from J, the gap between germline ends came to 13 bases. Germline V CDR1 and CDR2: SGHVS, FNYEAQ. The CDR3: CASSLEANEYYEQYF. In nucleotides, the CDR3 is TGTGCCAGCAGCTTAGAAGCCAATGAATACTACGAGCAGTACTTC.

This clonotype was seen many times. CDR3 sequence reads: CASRKGGLNTEAFF. CDR3 DNA sequence: TGTGCCAGCAGGAAAGGGGGGTTGAACACTGAAGCTTTCTTT. The chain recombines TRBV6-1 with TRBJ1-1; D perhaps matches TRBD1 (6 bases). Trimming removed 6 bases from V and 0 bases from J, with 11 bases in between. Germline lookup yields CDR1 MNHNS and CDR2 SASEGT. The CDR3 is 14 amino acids.

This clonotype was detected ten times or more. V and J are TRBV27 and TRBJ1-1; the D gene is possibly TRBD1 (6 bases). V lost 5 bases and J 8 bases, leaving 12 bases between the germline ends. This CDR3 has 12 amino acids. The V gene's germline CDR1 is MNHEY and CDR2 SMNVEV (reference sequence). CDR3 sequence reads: CASSPPGGEAFF. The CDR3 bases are TGTGCCAGCAGTCCACCCGGGGGCGAAGCTTTCTTT.

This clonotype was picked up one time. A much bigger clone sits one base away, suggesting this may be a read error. CDR3: CSARGEKSYEQNF. CDR3 in DNA: TGCAGTGCTAGGGGGGAGAAATCCTACGAGCAGAACTTC. V usage is TRBV20-1 and J usage is TRBJ2-7; possibly TRBD1 or TRBD2 for D (5 bases each). The CDR3 totals 13 residues. Looked up from germline, CDR1 is DFQATT and CDR2 is SNEGSKA (reference sequence).

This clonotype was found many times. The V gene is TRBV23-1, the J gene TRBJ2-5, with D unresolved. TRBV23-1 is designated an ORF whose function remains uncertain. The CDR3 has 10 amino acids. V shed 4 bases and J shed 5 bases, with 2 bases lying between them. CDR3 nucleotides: TGCGCCAGCAGTCTGGAGACCCAGTACTTC. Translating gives CASSLETQYF.

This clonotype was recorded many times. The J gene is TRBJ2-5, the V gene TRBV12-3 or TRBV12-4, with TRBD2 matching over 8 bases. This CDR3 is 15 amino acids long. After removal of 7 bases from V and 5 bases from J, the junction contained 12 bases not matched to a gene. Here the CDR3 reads CASTRDGGARETQYF. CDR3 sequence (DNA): TGTGCCAGCACTAGGGACGGGGGGGCCAGGGAGACCCAGTACTTC.